The subject of this entry is one T cell receptor (beta chain). Its antigen is not identified. Here immunoSEQ multiplex PCR was the method, and the copy in TCRdb shows in-frame clones only, minus some. The sample yields roughly 150,000 clones, around 91% seen once. The data belong to a study of T cell responses to AZD1222 COVID-19 vaccine. Study observations and caveats: Increases in Spike-specific TCR breadth and depth were seen after two AZD1222 doses. No repertoire was sampled before or during the peak T cell response, only after it. Nearly half of spike-specific TCRs reportedly go after variant regions that carry no mutations. Regions 160-218 and 743-854 held dominance among vaccine-associated CD4 TCRs, which spanned spike.

The V gene's germline CDR1 is MNHNS and CDR2 SASEGT. The CDR3 loop spans 15 amino acids. V shed 0 bases and J shed 5 bases, with 13 bases lying between them. The V call is TRBV6-1, the J call TRBJ1-1; tentatively, D is TRBD1 (5 bases). The TCR originated in an adult in good health. The sequences come from peripheral blood, collected on day 0 of AZD1222 vaccination. CDR3: CASSEAGGIGTEAFF. CDR3 nucleotides: TGTGCCAGCAGTGAAGCCGGGGGGATCGGGACTGAAGCTTTCTTT.